This entry features one T cell receptor (beta chain) sequence. Its specificity is unknown. These data are taken from a study of CD8 T cells in ankylosing spondylitis. Quantitative 5'-RACE with molecular barcodes produced the TCR beta libraries. One entry per CDR3 protein results from TCRdb running MiXCR on the 5' RACE reads. The profile shows some 840,000 distinct CDR3 sequences, about 12% of them singletons. Overall study findings and caveats: Clones that were linked to disease were CD8+ and were relatively rare in peripheral blood. Characteristic of ankylosing spondylitis blood, it appeared, was a TCR beta motif comprising about eight highly homologous variants. In reactive arthritis synovial fluid and blood, some motif variants had been reported before. As reported, disease-linked clones showed significant enrichment in matched ankylosing spondylitis synovial fluid.

The origin of this receptor is a male donor with ankylosing spondylitis. Sequenced material: blood, either unsorted or a sorted T cell fraction (not recorded which).

CDR3 sequence: CATTGTGIYGYTF. CDR3 DNA sequence: TGTGCCACCACCGGGACAGGAATCTATGGCTACACCTTC. The gene calls are TRBV19 and TRBJ1-2, with TRBD1 matching over 8 bases. The CDR3 totals 13 residues. Germline loops: CDR1 LNHDA, CDR2 SQIVND (reference sequence). After removal of 10 bases from V and 4 bases from J, the junction contained 8 bases not matched to a gene.